This is a list of T cell receptor beta chains from one sample in a study of blood T cell repertoires in COVID-19. Measured with immunoSEQ multiplex PCR; TCRdb has only the in-frame clones, and not every one. The table lists some 190,000 clones, less than 80% of them singletons, with over 10% in the top ten. The sample taken for sequencing was peripheral blood. The origin of the receptors is a woman aged 50 to 60 with acute or convalescent COVID-19. The CDR3 runs from the conserved cysteine through the conserved F or W. D genes are given only for firm matches. Only some rows state a clone size, as once, few, many or a class for expanded clones.

size: NA
J: TRBJ1-2
V: TRBV6-5
D: NA
DNA: TGTGCCAGCAGATCGGCGGGGCACGAGGGCTATGGCTACACCTTC
CDR3: CASRSAGHEGYGYTF

size: NA
J: TRBJ1-2
V: TRBV27
D: NA
DNA: TGTGCCAGCAGTCCCTTTACAGGGTTCTATGGCTACACCTTC
CDR3: CASSPFTGFYGYTF

size: few
J: TRBJ2-7
V: TRBV19
D: TRBD1
DNA: TGTGCCAGTAGTACTTCCGGGACAGAGACCGGCGAGCAGTACTTC
CDR3: CASSTSGTETGEQYF

size: NA
J: TRBJ2-7
V: TRBV7-2
D: TRBD2
DNA: TGTGCCAGCAGCTTAATGGGGGGGGGTCCCTACGAGCAGTACTTC
CDR3: CASSLMGGGPYEQYF

size: once
J: TRBJ1-1
V: TRBV6-5
D: NA
DNA: TGTGCCAGCAGTTACGGGCAGACTGAAGCTTTCTTT
CDR3: CASSYGQTEAFF

size: NA
J: TRBJ2-1
V: TRBV7-8
D: NA
DNA: TGTGCCAGCAGCGCCAACCTCAGGACAAGAGGTAATGAGCAGTTCTTC
CDR3: CASSANLRTRGNEQFF

size: NA
J: TRBJ1-4
V: TRBV28
D: TRBD1
DNA: TGTGCCAGCAGTTCCCGGACAGGGGGACGTGAAAAACTGTTTTTT
CDR3: CASSSRTGGREKLFF

size: NA
J: TRBJ2-3
V: TRBV2
D: NA
DNA: TGTGCCAGCACAGGGGCAGGTACGCAGTATTTT
CDR3: CASTGAGTQYF

size: NA
J: TRBJ1-2
V: TRBV29-1
D: NA
DNA: TGCAGCGTTGAAGATGGCGGACAGAACTATGGCTACACCTTC
CDR3: CSVEDGGQNYGYTF

size: few
J: TRBJ1-2
V: TRBV6-1
D: TRBD1
DNA: TGTGCCAGCAGTGAACGGGGACAGGGCGTTTATGGCTACACCTTC
CDR3: CASSERGQGVYGYTF

size: NA
J: TRBJ1-1
V: TRBV6-6
D: NA
DNA: TGTGCCAGCAGTTACGACTCGGGGGGTTCTACGTCTGAAGCTTTCTTT
CDR3: CASSYDSGGSTSEAFF

size: NA
J: TRBJ1-3
V: TRBV6-5
D: NA
DNA: TGTGCCAGCAGACTCCTAATTGACTCTGGAAACACCATATATTTT
CDR3: CASRLLIDSGNTIYF

size: NA
J: TRBJ2-3
V: TRBV11-3
D: TRBD1
DNA: TGTGCCAGCAGCCAGGGGGACAGGGGGCCGGATAGCACAGATACGCAGTATTTT
CDR3: CASSQGDRGPDSTDTQYF

size: once
J: TRBJ2-7
V: TRBV7-2
D: NA
DNA: TGTGCCAGCAGCGTAAGTAGCGGTCCGGGGGAGCAGTACTTC
CDR3: CASSVSSGPGEQYF

size: NA
J: TRBJ2-3
V: TRBV5-4
D: NA
DNA: TGTGCCAGCAGGGAGGGACTGAGTGATCTTCATACGCAGTATTTT
CDR3: CASREGLSDLHTQYF

size: NA
J: TRBJ2-5
V: TRBV11-2
D: NA
DNA: TGTGCCAGCAGCTCAGACCAGCGGGAGACCCAGTACTTC
CDR3: CASSSDQRETQYF

size: NA
J: TRBJ2-5
V: TRBV29-1
D: NA
DNA: TGCAGCGTTGAAGATGGGACTTTTCAAGAGACCCAGTACTTC
CDR3: CSVEDGTFQETQYF

size: NA
J: TRBJ2-3
V: TRBV19
D: TRBD2
DNA: TGTGCCAGTAGTATTAGGGGAGGGGATACGCAGTATTTT
CDR3: CASSIRGGDTQYF

size: once
J: TRBJ2-6
V: TRBV19
D: NA
DNA: TGTGCCAGTACTACCGGACAGCGAACTTCTGGGGCCAACGTCCTGACTTTC
CDR3: CASTTGQRTSGANVLTF

size: few
J: TRBJ2-2
V: TRBV28
D: TRBD2
DNA: TGTGCCAGCAGTTCCCACGGGAGAAGCGGGAGGACGATCGCCGGGGAGCTGTTTTTT
CDR3: CASSSHGRSGRTIAGELFF

size: NA
J: TRBJ2-7
V: TRBV27
D: NA
DNA: TGTGCCAGCAGCGTATATACAGGGCGGCAGGACGAGCAGTACTTC
CDR3: CASSVYTGRQDEQYF

size: many
J: TRBJ2-2
V: TRBV5-1
D: NA
DNA: TGCGCCAGCAGCTTGGAACAGGTTGGCACCGGGGAGCTGTTTTTT
CDR3: CASSLEQVGTGELFF

size: NA
J: TRBJ1-2
V: TRBV4-3
D: TRBD1
DNA: TGCGCCAGCAGCCAAGATTGGGACAGTTCCTTATTCTATGGCTACACCTTC
CDR3: CASSQDWDSSLFYGYTF

size: NA
J: TRBJ1-2
V: TRBV28
D: NA
DNA: TGTGCCAGCAGTCGCCCAGGGGAACTACCTAACTATGGCTACACCTTC
CDR3: CASSRPGELPNYGYTF

size: NA
J: TRBJ2-3
V: TRBV6-5
D: NA
DNA: TGTGCCAGCAGTTTTAGCGGAACTAGCACAGATACGCAGTATTTT
CDR3: CASSFSGTSTDTQYF

size: NA
J: TRBJ2-1
V: TRBV2
D: TRBD2
DNA: TGTGCCAGCAGTGATGCTGCTAGCGGGAGCAATGAGCAGTTCTTC
CDR3: CASSDAASGSNEQFF

size: NA
J: TRBJ1-5
V: TRBV6-5
D: TRBD1
DNA: TGTGCCAGCAGTCCCTCTCGACAGGGGAAGCAGCCCCAGCATTTT
CDR3: CASSPSRQGKQPQHF

size: NA
J: TRBJ2-1
V: TRBV19
D: NA
DNA: TGTGCCAGTAGCGCCAAGTGGGGGCGCAAACTCAATGAGCAGTTCTTC
CDR3: CASSAKWGRKLNEQFF

size: NA
J: TRBJ1-6
V: TRBV5-6
D: TRBD1
DNA: TGTGCCAGCAGCATACCACGACAGGGGGCGGACAATTCACCCCTCCACTTT
CDR3: CASSIPRQGADNSPLHF

size: NA
J: TRBJ1-6
V: TRBV6-5
D: TRBD1
DNA: TGTGCCACCAGGGACAGTGGATCCTATAATTCACCCCTCCACTTT
CDR3: CATRDSGSYNSPLHF

size: NA
J: TRBJ2-7
V: TRBV5-1
D: NA
DNA: TGCGCCAGCAGCACCCGGGCGGGGAGGATGGCCTACGAGCAGTACTTC
CDR3: CASSTRAGRMAYEQYF

size: NA
J: TRBJ2-7
V: TRBV10-3
D: TRBD1
DNA: TGTGCCATCAGAAGGGACAGGGACTCCTACGAGCAGTACTTC
CDR3: CAIRRDRDSYEQYF

size: NA
J: TRBJ2-1
V: TRBV9
D: NA
DNA: TGTGCCAGCAGCGTAGGGGACTCCGGGGGAGGAAAAGAGCAGTTCTTC
CDR3: CASSVGDSGGGKEQFF

size: NA
J: TRBJ1-3
V: TRBV18
D: NA
DNA: TGTGCCAGCTCACAAGGCAACCCGACAACTGGAAACACCATATATTTT
CDR3: CASSQGNPTTGNTIYF

size: NA
J: TRBJ1-2
V: TRBV7-2
D: TRBD1
DNA: TGTGCCAGCAGCTCCGGGACAGGACATGGCTACACCTTC
CDR3: CASSSGTGHGYTF

size: NA
J: TRBJ2-2
V: TRBV6-1
D: TRBD2
DNA: TGTGCCAGCAGTGCGGGAGGACTAGCGGGGCTGACCGGGGAGCTGTTTTTT
CDR3: CASSAGGLAGLTGELFF

size: NA
J: TRBJ1-2
V: TRBV6-5
D: TRBD1
DNA: TGTGCCAGCCTGGAAAGGGGGCTGGGAGGCTACACCTTC
CDR3: CASLERGLGGYTF

size: NA
J: TRBJ2-1
V: TRBV10-2
D: TRBD2
DNA: TGCGCCAGCAGTGAGCGGGGGGGCTCCTACAATGAGCAGTTCTTC
CDR3: CASSERGGSYNEQFF

size: NA
J: TRBJ1-2
V: TRBV29-1
D: NA
DNA: TGCAGCGTTGAGGGCAGGCGAGCCGAGCCCGCAACCTTC
CDR3: CSVEGRRAEPATF

size: NA
J: TRBJ1-1
V: TRBV10-1
D: NA
DNA: TGCGCCAGCAGTGAGTCTGCAGCCGAGGGGAACACTGAAGCTTTCTTT
CDR3: CASSESAAEGNTEAFF

size: NA
J: TRBJ1-2
V: TRBV7-8
D: NA
DNA: TGTGCCAGCAGCCCACAGGGTTCCTATGGCTACACCTTC
CDR3: CASSPQGSYGYTF

size: NA
J: TRBJ1-6
V: TRBV28
D: TRBD1
DNA: TGTGCCAGCAGTTCCCTCAGGGGGGACTTCGATTCACCCCTCCACTTT
CDR3: CASSSLRGDFDSPLHF

size: NA
J: TRBJ1-1
V: TRBV28
D: NA
DNA: TGTGCCAGCAGTACCGAGGCGGGGAGGCAAGCTTTCTTT
CDR3: CASSTEAGRQAFF

size: NA
J: TRBJ1-6
V: TRBV12-3/TRBV12-4
D: TRBD1
DNA: TGTGCCAGCAGTCGGGACAGAGCTTCACCCCTCCACTTT
CDR3: CASSRDRASPLHF

size: NA
J: TRBJ2-1
V: TRBV5-5
D: NA
DNA: TGTGCCAGCAGCTTGGGTTGGCAGACTTCCTACAATGAGCAGTTCTTC
CDR3: CASSLGWQTSYNEQFF

size: NA
J: TRBJ2-7
V: TRBV12-5
D: TRBD2
DNA: TGTGCTAGTGGTTTGTCCCCGGGACTAGCGGGGGGTTACGAGCAGTACTTC
CDR3: CASGLSPGLAGGYEQYF

size: few
J: TRBJ1-6
V: TRBV18
D: TRBD1
DNA: TGTGCCAGCTCACCACAGGGACAGGGTAATTCACCCCTCCACTTT
CDR3: CASSPQGQGNSPLHF

size: NA
J: TRBJ2-7
V: TRBV9
D: NA
DNA: TGTGCCAGCAGCGTATTGGGCGCGGGGGAGCAGTACTTC
CDR3: CASSVLGAGEQYF

size: NA
J: TRBJ2-1
V: TRBV24-1
D: TRBD2
DNA: TGTGCCACCAGTGATTTCCTAGCGGGGACTTACAATGAGCAGTTCTTC
CDR3: CATSDFLAGTYNEQFF

size: NA
J: TRBJ1-6
V: TRBV20-1
D: TRBD1
DNA: TGCAGTGCTAGTGGGACAGGGGGTGCGAATAATTCACCCCTCCACTTT
CDR3: CSASGTGGANNSPLHF

size: few
J: TRBJ1-1
V: TRBV10-2
D: NA
DNA: TGCGCCAGCAGCCCCCACAGGGAGAACACTGAAGCTTTCTTT
CDR3: CASSPHRENTEAFF